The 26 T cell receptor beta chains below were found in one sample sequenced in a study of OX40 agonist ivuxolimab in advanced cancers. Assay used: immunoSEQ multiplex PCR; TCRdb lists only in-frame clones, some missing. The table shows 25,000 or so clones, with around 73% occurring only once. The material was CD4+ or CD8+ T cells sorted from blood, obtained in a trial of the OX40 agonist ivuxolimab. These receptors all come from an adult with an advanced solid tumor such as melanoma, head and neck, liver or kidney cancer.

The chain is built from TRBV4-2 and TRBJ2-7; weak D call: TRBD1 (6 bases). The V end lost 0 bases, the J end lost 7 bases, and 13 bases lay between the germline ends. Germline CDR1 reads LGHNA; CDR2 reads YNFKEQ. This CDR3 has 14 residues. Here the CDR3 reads CASSQDIRGGEQYF. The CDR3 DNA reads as TGTGCCAGCAGCCAAGATATCAGGGGTGGAGAGCAGTACTTC.

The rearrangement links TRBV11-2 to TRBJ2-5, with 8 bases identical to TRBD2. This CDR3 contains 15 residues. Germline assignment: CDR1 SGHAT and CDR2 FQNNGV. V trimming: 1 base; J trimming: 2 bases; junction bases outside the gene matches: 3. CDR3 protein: CASSLGSGGQETQYF. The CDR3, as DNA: TGTGCCAGCAGCTTAGGAAGCGGGGGACAAGAGACCCAGTACTTC.

The CDR3 here is CASSFSAATRGGEKLFF. The CDR3 region has the DNA TGTGCCAGCAGCTTTTCCGCGGCTACGCGGGGAGGTGAAAAACTGTTTTTT. V is TRBV7-6 and J is TRBJ1-4; D remains ambiguous. This CDR3 is built from 17 residues. V shed 3 bases and J shed 7 bases, with 21 bases lying between them. CDR1 SGHVS and CDR2 FNYEAQ come from the germline V gene.

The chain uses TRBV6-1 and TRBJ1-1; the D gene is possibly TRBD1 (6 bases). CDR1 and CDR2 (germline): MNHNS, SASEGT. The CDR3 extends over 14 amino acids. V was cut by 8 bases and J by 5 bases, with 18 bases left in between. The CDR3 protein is CASDAGAPPTEAFF. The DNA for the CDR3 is TGTGCCAGCGATGCGGGGGCCCCTCCGACTGAAGCTTTCTTT.

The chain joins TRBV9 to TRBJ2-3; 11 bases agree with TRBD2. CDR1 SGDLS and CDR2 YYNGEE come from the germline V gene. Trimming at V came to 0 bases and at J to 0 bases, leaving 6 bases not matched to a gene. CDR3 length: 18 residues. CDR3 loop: CASSVALAGGLSTDTQYF. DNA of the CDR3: TGTGCCAGCAGCGTAGCCCTAGCGGGGGGCCTTAGCACAGATACGCAGTATTTT.

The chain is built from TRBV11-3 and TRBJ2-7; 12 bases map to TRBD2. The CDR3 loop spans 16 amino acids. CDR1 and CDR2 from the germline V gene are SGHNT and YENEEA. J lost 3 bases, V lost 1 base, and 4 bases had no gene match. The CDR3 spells CASSLGTSGVFYEQYF. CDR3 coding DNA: TGTGCCAGCAGCTTAGGGACTAGCGGGGTCTTCTACGAGCAGTACTTC.

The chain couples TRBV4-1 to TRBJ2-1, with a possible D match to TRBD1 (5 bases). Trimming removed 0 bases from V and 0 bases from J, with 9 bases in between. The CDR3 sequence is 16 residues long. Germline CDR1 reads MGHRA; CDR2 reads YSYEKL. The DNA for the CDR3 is TGCGCCAGCAGCCAAGAGGGGCAGGGCTCCTACAATGAGCAGTTCTTC. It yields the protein CASSQEGQGSYNEQFF.

The DNA for the CDR3 is TGTGCCAGCAGCCGTTATGGGGGTCGCGGATATCAGCCCCAGCATTTT. Its protein product is CASSRYGGRGYQPQHF. The chain uses TRBV5-4 and TRBJ1-5, with D possibly matching TRBD1 (5 bases). CDR3 size: 16 residues. Trimming left V 4 bases short and J 5 bases short, with 19 bases between. The V gene's germline CDR1 is SGHNT and CDR2 YYREEE (reference sequence).

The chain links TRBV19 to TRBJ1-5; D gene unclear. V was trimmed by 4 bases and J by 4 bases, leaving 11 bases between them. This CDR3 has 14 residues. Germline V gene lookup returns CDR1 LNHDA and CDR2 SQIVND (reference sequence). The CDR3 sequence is CASSTIEGNQPQHF. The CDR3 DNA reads TGTGCCAGTAGTACAATAGAAGGGAATCAGCCCCAGCATTTT.

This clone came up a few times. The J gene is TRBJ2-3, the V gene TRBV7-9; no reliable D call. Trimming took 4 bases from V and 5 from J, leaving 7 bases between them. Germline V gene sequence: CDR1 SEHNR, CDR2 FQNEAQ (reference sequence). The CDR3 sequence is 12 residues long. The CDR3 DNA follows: TGTGCCAGCAGCTCGAATAGAGATACGCAGTATTTT. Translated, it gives CASSSNRDTQYF.

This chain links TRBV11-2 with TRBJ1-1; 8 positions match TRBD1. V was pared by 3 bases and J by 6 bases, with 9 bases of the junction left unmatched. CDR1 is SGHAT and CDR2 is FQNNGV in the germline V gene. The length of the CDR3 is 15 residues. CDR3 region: CASSFPAGGASEAFF. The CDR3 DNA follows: TGTGCCAGCAGCTTTCCGGCAGGGGGCGCGTCTGAAGCTTTCTTT.

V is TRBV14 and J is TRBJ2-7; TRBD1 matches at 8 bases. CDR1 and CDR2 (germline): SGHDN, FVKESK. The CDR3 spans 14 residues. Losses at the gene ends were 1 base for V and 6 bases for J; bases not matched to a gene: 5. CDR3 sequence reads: CASSQAGQGSEQYF. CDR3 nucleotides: TGTGCCAGCAGCCAAGCAGGACAGGGAAGCGAGCAGTACTTC.

CDR3 nucleotides: TGTGCCAGCAGTTCCCTAGGAGGCTACGAGCAGTACTTC. Translated: CASSSLGGYEQYF. The genes are TRBV28 and TRBJ2-7; the D gene is possibly TRBD2 (5 bases). The CDR3 sequence is 13 residues long. Per the germline V gene, CDR1 is MDHEN and CDR2 is SYDVKM. Trimming removed 4 bases at V and 3 bases at J, with 10 bases between.

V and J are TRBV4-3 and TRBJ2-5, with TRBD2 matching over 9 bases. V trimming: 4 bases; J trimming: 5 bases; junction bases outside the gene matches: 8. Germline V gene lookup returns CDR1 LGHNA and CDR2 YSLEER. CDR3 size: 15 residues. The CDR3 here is CASSRGSGGSETQYF. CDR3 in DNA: TGCGCCAGCAGCCGGGGTAGCGGGGGCTCGGAGACCCAGTACTTC.

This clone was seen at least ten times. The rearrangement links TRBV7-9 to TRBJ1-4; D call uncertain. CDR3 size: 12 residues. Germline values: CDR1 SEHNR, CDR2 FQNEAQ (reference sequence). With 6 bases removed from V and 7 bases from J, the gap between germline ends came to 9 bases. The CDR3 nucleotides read TGTGCCAGCAGGTACAAAGGTGAAAAACTGTTTTTT. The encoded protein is CASRYKGEKLFF.

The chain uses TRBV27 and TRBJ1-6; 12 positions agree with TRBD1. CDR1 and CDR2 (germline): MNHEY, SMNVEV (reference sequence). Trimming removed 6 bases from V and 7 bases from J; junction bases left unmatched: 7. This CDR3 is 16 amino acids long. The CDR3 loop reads CASSFSGTGGNSPLHF. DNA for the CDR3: TGTGCCAGCAGCTTCTCCGGGACAGGGGGCAATTCACCCCTCCACTTT.

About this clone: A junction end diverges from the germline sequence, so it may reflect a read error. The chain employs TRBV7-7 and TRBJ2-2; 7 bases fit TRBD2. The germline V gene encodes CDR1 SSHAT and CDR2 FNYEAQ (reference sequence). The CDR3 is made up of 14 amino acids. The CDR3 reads CASSLAGNTGELFF. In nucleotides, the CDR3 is TGTGCTAGCAGCTTAGCGGGGAACACCGGGGAGCTGTTTTTT.

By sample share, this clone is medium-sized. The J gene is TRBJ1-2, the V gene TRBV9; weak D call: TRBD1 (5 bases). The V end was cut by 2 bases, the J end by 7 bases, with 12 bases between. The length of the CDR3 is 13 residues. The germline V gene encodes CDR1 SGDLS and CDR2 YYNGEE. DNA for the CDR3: TGTGCCAGCAGCGTGAGCCAGGGTAGTGGCTACACCTTC. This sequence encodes CASSVSQGSGYTF.

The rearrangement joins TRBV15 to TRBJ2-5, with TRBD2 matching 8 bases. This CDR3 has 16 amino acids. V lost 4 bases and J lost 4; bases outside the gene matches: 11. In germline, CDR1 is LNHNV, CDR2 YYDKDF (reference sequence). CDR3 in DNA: TGTGCCACCAGCAACCCTCGGGGGGGAAGGGGAGAGACCCAGTACTTC. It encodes CATSNPRGGRGETQYF.

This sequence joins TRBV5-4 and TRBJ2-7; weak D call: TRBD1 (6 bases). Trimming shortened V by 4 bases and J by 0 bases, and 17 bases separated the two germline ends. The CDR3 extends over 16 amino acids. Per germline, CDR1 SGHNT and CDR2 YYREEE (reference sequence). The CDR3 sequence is CASSPSVGASSYEQYF. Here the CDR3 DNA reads TGTGCCAGCAGCCCGTCAGTGGGGGCTAGCTCCTACGAGCAGTACTTC.

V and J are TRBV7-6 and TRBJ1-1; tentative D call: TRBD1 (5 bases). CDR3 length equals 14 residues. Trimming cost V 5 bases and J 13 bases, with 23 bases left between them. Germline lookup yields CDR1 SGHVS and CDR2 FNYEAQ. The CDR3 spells CASSSDSPNLGVFF. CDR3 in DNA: TGTGCCAGCAGCAGCGACAGTCCCAATTTGGGGGTTTTCTTT. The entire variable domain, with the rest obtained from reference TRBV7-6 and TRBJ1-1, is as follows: GAGVSQSPRYKVTKRGQDVALRCDPISGHVSLYWYRQALGQGPEFLTYFNYEAQQDKSGLPNDRFSAERPEGSISTLTIQRTEQRDSAMYRCASSSDSPNLGVFFGQGTRLTVV.

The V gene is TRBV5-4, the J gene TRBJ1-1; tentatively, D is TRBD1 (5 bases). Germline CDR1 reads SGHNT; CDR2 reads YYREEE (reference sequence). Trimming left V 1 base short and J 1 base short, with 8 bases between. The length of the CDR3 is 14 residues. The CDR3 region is CASSLWGSNTEAFF. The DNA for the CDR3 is TGTGCCAGCAGCTTGTGGGGCTCGAACACTGAAGCTTTCTTT.

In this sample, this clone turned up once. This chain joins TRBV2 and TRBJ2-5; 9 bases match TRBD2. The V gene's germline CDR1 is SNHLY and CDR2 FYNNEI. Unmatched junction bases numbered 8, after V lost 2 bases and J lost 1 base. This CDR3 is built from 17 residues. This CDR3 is CASSETEGGGVQETQYF. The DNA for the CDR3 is TGTGCCAGCAGTGAAACGGAGGGCGGGGGGGTCCAAGAGACCCAGTACTTC.

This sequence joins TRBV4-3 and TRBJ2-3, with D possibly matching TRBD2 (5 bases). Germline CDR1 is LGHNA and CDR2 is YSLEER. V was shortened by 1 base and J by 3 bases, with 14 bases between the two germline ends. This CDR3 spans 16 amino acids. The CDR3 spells CASSQVLPGLTDTQYF. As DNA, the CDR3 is TGCGCCAGCAGCCAAGTTTTACCGGGATTGACAGATACGCAGTATTTT.

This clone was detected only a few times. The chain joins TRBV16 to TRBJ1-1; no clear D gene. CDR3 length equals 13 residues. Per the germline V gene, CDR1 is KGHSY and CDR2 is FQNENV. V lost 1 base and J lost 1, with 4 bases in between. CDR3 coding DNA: TGTGCCAGCAGCCAATTGGGGAACACTGAAGCTTTCTTT. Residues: CASSQLGNTEAFF.

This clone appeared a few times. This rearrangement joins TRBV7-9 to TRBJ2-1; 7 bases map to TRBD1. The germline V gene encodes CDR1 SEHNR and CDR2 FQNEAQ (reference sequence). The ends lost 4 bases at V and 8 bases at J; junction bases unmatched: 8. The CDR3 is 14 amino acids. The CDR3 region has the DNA TGTGCCAGCAGCTCTGACAGGGATCGCGATGAGCAGTTCTTC. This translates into CASSSDRDRDEQFF.